This record concerns one TCR beta chain sequence. The target antigen is unknown. CDR1 and CDR2 from the germline V gene are MGHRA and YSYEKL. The junction had 13 bases not matched to a gene; V was cut back by 0 bases and J by 13 bases. The CDR3 covers 16 residues. Presence of unique molecular identifiers characterized the TCR beta cDNA libraries. Input of roughly 0.9 to 11 million T cells yielded some 500,000 cDNA molecules. From the PCR reads, TCRdb called clonotypes with MiXCR, one entry per CDR3 protein. Of some 450,000 distinct CDR3 sequences listed, around 40% are singletons. This entry comes from a study of post-analysis software for immune sequencing data. As for the study in general: Multiple sclerosis in the patients followed relapsing-remitting, secondary progressive and progressive-relapsing courses. Study-level findings and limits: Same-batch samples co-clustered strongly by F measure. When compared against controls, multiple sclerosis patients showed significantly lower normalized Chao1 diversity. Five TRBV segments, TRBV5-6, TRBV5-1 and TRBV20-1 among them, were found more frequent in patients than controls.

This clonotype originated in a girl aged 5 to 17 with multiple sclerosis. What was sequenced was blood. This sequence joins TRBV4-1 and TRBJ2-4, with 9 bases aligning to TRBD1. The CDR3 region has the DNA TGCGCCAGCAGCCAAGATTGGGACAGGGCTTACAATGAGCAGTACTTC. Its translation is CASSQDWDRAYNEQYF.